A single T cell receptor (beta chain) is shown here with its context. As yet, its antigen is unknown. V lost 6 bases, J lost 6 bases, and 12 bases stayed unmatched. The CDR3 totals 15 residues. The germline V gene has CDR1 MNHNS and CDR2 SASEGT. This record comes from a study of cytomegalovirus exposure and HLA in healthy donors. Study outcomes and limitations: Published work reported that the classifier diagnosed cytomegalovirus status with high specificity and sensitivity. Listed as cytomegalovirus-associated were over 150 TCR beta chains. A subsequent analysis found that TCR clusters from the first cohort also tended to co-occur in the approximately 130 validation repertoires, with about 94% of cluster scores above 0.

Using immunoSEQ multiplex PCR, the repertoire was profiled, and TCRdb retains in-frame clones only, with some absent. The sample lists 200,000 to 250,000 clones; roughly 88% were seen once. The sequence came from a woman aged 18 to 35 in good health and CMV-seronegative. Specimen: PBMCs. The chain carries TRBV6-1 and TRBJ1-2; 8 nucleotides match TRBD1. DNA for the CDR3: TGTGCCAGCAGCCGGGACAGGTTGGGTTTGGATGGCTACACCTTC. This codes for CASSRDRLGLDGYTF.